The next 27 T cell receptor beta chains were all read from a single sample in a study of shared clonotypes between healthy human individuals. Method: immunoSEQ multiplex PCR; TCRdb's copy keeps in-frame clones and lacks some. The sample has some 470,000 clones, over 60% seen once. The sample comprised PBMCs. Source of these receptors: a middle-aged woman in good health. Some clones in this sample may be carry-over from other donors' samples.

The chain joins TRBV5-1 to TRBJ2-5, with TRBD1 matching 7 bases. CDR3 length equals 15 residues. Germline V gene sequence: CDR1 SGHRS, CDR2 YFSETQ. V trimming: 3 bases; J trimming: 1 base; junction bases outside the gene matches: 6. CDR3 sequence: CASSSGTASQETQYF. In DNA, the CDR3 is TGCGCCAGCAGCTCGGGGACAGCTTCCCAAGAGACCCAGTACTTC.

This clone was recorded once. The CDR3 reads CAISESGTSAYNEQFF. In nucleotides, the CDR3 is TGTGCCATCAGTGAGTCGGGGACTAGCGCCTACAATGAGCAGTTCTTC. The chain joins TRBV10-3 to TRBJ2-1, with 10 bases fitting TRBD2. Germline V gene data show CDR1 as ENHRY and CDR2 as SYGVKD. The CDR3 has 16 amino acids. Trimming removed 0 bases from V and 2 bases from J; junction bases left unmatched: 1.

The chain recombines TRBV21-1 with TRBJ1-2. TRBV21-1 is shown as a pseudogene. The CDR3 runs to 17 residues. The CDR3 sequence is CASSKGWPDPQLYGYTF. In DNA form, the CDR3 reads TGTGCCAGCAGCAAAGGTTGGCCCGACCCGCAGCTCTATGGCTACACCTTC.

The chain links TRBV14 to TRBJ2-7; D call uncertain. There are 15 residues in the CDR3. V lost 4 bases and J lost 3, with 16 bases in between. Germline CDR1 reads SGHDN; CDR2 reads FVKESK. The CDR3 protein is CASSREGWRVYEQYF. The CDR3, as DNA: TGTGCCAGCAGCCGAGAAGGGTGGAGAGTCTACGAGCAGTACTTC.

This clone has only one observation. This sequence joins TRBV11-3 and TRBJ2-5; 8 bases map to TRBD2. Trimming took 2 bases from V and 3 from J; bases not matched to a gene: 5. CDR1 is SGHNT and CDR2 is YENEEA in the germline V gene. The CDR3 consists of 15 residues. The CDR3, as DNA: TGTGCCAGCAGCTTAAGTTCGACTAGCGAAGAGACCCAGTACTTC. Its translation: CASSLSSTSEETQYF.

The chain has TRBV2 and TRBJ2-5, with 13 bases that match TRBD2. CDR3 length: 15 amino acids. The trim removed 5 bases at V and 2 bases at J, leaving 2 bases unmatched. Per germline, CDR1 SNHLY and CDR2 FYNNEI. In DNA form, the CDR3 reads TGTGCCAGCAGTCCGGGACTAGCGGGACAAGAGACCCAGTACTTC. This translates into CASSPGLAGQETQYF.

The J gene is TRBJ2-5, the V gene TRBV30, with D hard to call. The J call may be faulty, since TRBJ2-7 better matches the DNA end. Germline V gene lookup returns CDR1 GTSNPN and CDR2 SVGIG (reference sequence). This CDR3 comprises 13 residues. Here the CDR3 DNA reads TGTGCCGCAGGCGTAAAGGTGCCCTACGAGCAGTACTTC. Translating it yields CAAGVKVPYEQYF.

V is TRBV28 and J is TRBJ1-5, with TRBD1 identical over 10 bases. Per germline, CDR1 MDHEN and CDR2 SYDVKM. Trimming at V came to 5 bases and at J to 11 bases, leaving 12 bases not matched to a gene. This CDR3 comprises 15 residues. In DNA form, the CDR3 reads TGTGCCAGCAGTAGACAGGGGGCCTCCCCTGGGACCCAGCATTTT. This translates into CASSRQGASPGTQHF.

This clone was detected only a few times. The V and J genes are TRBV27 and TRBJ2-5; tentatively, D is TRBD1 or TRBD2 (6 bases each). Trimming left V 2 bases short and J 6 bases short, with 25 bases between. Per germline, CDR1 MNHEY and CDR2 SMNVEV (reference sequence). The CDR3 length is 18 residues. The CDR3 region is CASSLRGGSWDSPQTQYF. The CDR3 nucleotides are TGTGCCAGCAGTTTAAGAGGGGGGTCATGGGATTCCCCCCAGACCCAGTACTTC.

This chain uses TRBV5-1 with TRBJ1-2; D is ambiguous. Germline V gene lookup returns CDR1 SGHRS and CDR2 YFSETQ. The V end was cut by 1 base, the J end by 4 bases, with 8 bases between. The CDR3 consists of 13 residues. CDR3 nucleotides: TGCGCCAGCAGCTTGTCCCCTCTCTATGGCTACACCTTC. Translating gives CASSLSPLYGYTF.

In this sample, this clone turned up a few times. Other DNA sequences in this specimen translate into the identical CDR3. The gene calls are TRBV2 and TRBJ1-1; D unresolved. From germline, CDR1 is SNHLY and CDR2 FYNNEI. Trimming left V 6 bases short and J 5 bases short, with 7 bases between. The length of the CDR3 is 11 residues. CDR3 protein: CASREDTEAFF. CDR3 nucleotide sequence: TGTGCCAGCAGGGAGGATACTGAAGCTTTCTTT. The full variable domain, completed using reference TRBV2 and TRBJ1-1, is EPEVTQTPSHQVTQMGQEVILRCVPISNHLYFYWYRQILGQKVEFLVSFYNNEISEKSEIFDDQFSVERPDGSNFTLKIRSTKLEDSAMYFCASREDTEAFFGQGTRLTVV.

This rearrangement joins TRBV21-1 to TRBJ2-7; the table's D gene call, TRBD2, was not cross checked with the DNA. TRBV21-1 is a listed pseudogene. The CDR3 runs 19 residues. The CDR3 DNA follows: TGTGCCAGCAGCAAAGAACCCATTCAGGAGGGGCGGAAGTCCTACGAGCAGTACTTC. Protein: CASSKEPIQEGRKSYEQYF.

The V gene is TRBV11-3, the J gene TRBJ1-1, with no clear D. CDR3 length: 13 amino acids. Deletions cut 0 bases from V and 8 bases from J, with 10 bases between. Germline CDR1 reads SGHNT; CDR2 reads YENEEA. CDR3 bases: TGTGCCAGCAGCTTAGACCCCGGCACGGAAGCTTTCTTT. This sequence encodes CASSLDPGTEAFF. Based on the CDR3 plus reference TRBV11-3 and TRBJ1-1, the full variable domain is EAGVVQSPRYKIIEKKQPVAFWCNPISGHNTLYWYLQNLGQGPELLIRYENEEAVDDSQLPKDRFSAERLKGVDSTLKIQPAELGDSAVYLCASSLDPGTEAFFGQGTRLTVV.

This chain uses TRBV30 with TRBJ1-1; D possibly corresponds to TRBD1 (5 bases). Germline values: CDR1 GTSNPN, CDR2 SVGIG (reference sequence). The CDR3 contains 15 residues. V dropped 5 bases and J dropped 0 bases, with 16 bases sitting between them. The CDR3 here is CAWGGRGIMNTEAFF. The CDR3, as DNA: TGTGCCTGGGGGGGAAGGGGTATCATGAACACTGAAGCTTTCTTT.

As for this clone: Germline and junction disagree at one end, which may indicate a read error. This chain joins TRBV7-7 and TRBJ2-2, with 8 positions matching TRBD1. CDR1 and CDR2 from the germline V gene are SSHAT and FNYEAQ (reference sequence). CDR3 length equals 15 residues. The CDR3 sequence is CASSLAGGAVGELFF. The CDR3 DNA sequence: TGTGCTAGCAGCTTAGCAGGGGGCGCAGTCGGGGAGCTGTTTTTT.

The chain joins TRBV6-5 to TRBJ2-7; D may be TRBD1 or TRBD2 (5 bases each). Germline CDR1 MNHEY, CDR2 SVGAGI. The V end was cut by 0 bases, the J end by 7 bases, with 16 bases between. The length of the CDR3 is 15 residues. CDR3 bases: TGTGCCAGCAGTTACTCCGCAGGGACCCCTGGGGAGCAGTACTTC. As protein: CASSYSAGTPGEQYF.

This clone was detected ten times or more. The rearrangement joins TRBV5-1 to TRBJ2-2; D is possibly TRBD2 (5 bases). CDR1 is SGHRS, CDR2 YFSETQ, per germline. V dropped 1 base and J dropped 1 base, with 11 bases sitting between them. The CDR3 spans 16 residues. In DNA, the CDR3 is TGCGCCAGCAGCTTGAGGGCTAGCAGGAACACCGGGGAGCTGTTTTTT. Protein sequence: CASSLRASRNTGELFF.

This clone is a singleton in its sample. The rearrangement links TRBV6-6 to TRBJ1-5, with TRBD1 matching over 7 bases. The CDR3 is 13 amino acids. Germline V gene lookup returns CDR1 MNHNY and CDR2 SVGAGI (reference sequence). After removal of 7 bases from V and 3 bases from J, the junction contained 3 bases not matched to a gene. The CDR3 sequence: CASTQGFNQPQHF. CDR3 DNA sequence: TGTGCCAGCACACAGGGGTTCAATCAGCCCCAGCATTTT.

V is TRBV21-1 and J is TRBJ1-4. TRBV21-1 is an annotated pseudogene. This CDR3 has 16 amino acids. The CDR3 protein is CASSPVQEPTNEKLFF. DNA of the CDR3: TGTGCCAGCAGCCCCGTCCAGGAGCCAACTAATGAAAAACTGTTTTTT.

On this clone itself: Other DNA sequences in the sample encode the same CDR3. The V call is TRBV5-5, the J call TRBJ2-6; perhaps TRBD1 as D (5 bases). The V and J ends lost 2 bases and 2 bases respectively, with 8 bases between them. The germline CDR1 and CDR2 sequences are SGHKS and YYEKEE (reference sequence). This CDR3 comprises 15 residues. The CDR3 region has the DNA TGTGCCAGCAGCTTACCAGGGCCTGGGGCCAACGTCCTGACTTTC. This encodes CASSLPGPGANVLTF. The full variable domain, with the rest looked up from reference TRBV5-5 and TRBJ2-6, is DAGVTQSPTHLIKTRGQQVTLRCSPISGHKSVSWYQQVLGQGPQFIFQYYEKEERGRGNFPDRFSARQFPNYSSELNVNALLLGDSALYLCASSLPGPGANVLTFGAGSRLTVL.

The CDR3 sequence is CASSLEGNEQYF. The CDR3 nucleotides read TGCGCCAGCAGCTTGGAGGGCAACGAGCAGTACTTC. The chain couples TRBV5-1 to TRBJ2-7; D is unresolved. There are 12 residues in the CDR3. Germline assignment: CDR1 SGHRS and CDR2 YFSETQ. V was pared by 0 bases and J by 5 bases, with 6 bases between.

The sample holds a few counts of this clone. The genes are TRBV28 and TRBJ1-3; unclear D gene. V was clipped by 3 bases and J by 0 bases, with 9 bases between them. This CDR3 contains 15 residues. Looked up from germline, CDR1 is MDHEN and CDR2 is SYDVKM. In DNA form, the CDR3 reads TGTGCCAGCAGTTTGGTCTCGAGCTCTGGAAACACCATATATTTT. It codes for CASSLVSSSGNTIYF.

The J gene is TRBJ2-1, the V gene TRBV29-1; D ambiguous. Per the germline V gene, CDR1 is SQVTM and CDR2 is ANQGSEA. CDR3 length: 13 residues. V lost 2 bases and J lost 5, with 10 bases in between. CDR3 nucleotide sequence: TGCAGCGTTGAAAGGGCGGAGCACAATGAGCAGTTCTTC. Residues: CSVERAEHNEQFF.

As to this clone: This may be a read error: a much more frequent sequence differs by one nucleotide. The DNA for the CDR3 is TGTGCCTGGAGCACCGGGGCTAGCGAGACCCAGTACTTC. The encoded protein is CAWSTGASETQYF. This rearrangement joins TRBV30 to TRBJ2-5; perhaps D is TRBD1 or TRBD2 (5 bases each). V lost 3 bases and J 5 bases, leaving 13 bases between the germline ends. This CDR3 spans 13 amino acids. Looked up from germline, CDR1 is GTSNPN and CDR2 is SVGIG (reference sequence).

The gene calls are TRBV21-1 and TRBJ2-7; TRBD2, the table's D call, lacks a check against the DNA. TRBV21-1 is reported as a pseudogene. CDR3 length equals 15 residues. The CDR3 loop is CASSKRGLAFYEQYF. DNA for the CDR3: TGTGCCAGCAGCAAAAGGGGACTAGCCTTCTACGAGCAGTACTTC.

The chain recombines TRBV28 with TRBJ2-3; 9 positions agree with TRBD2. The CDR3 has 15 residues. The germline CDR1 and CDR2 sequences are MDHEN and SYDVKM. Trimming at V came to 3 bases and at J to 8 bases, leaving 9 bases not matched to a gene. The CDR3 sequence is CASSFRRGGSGTQYF. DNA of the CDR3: TGTGCCAGCAGTTTCCGGCGGGGGGGGAGTGGTACGCAGTATTTT.

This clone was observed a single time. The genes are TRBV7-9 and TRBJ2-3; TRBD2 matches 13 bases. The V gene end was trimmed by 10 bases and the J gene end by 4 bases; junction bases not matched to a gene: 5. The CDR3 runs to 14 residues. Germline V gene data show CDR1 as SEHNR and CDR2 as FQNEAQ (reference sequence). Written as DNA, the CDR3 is TGTGCCACCGGACTAGCGGGAGTATCAGATACGCAGTATTTT. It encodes CATGLAGVSDTQYF.